This T cell receptor (beta chain) is drawn from a study of identical twins. TCRdb re-called the 5' RACE reads with MiXCR, one entry per CDR3 protein. The repertoire holds about 520,000 distinct CDR3 sequences, with under 25% as singletons. This clonotype has more than one count but fewer than ten. CDR3 length: 13 amino acids. Germline lookup yields CDR1 MGHDK and CDR2 SYGVNS. V gave up 3 bases and J gave up 4 bases, with 10 bases separating them. This same sample was also part of a study on T cells expressing NK-cell markers. That paper notes: In several donors, dominant NKG2C+ clonotypes were roughly 1.0-7.5% of CD8+ T cells. In four donors, these clonotypes also led the CD3+CD56-NKG2C+ fraction. Certain NKG2C+ T cell clones were expanded, and their HCMV specificity remained unclear.

The sequencing sample was made of CD4+ T cells sorted from blood. This clonotype was sampled from a woman aged 18-29 years in good health. The chain carries TRBV25-1 and TRBJ2-7; D is unresolved. The CDR3 reads CASSDGSVYEQYF. In nucleotides, the CDR3 is TGTGCCAGCAGTGATGGCTCGGTTTACGAGCAGTACTTC.